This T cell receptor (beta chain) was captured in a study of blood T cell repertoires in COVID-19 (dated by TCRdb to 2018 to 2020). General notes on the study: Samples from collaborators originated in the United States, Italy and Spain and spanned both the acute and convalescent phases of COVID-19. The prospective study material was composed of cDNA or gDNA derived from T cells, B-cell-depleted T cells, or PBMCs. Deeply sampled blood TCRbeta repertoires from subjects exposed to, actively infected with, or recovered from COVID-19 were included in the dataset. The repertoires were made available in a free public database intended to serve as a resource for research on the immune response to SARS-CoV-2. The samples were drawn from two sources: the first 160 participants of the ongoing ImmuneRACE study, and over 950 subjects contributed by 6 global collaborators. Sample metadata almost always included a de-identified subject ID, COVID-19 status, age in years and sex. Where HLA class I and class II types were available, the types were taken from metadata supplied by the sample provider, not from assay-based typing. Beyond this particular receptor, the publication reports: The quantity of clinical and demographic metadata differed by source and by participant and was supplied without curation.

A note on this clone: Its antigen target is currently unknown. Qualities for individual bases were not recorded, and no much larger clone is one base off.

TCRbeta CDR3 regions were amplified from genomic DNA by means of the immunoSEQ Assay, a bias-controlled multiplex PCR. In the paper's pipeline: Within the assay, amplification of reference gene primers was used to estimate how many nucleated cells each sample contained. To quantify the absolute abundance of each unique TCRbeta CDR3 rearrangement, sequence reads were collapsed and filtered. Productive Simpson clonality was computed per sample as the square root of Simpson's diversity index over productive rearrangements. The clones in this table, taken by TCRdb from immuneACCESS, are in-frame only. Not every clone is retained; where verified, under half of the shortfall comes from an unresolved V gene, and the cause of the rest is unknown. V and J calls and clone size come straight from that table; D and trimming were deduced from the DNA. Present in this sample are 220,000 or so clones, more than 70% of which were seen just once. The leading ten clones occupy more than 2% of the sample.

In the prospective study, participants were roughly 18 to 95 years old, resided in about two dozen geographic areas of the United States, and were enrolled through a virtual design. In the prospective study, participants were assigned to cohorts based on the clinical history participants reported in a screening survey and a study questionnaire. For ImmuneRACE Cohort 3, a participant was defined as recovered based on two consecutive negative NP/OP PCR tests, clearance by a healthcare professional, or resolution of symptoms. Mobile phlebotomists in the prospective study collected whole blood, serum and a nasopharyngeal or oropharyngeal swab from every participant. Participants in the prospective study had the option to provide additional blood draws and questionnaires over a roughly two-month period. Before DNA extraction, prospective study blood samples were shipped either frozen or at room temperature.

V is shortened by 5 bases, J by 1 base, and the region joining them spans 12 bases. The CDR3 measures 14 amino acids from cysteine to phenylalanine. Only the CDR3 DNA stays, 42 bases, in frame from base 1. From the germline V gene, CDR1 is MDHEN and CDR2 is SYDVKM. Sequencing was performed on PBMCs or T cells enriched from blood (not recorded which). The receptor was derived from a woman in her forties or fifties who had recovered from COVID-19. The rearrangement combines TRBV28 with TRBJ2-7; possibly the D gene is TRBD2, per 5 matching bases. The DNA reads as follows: TGTGCCAGCAGTGGAGGTAGCTTGTCCTACGAGCAGTACTTC. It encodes CASSGGSLSYEQYF.